Each of the 22 T cell receptor beta chains below was sequenced from the same sample in a study of T cell responses to AZD1222 COVID-19 vaccine. Assay: immunoSEQ multiplex PCR; the TCRdb copy retains only in-frame clones and omits some. The sample includes around 100,000 clones, roughly 87% of them seen just once. The source was peripheral blood, collected 28 days after the second AZD1222 dose. The receptors were gathered from an adult who received the AZD1222 COVID-19 vaccine.

The chain recombines TRBV30 with TRBJ2-7, with D perhaps matching TRBD2 (5 bases). Germline-derived CDR1 and CDR2 are GTSNPN and SVGIG (reference sequence). Trimming stripped 1 base from V and 2 bases from J, with 15 bases between. The CDR3 is 15 residues long. In DNA form, the CDR3 reads TGTGCCTGGAGTGCGGGAACGACCAATGCCTACGAGCAGTACTTC. This sequence encodes CAWSAGTTNAYEQYF. Supplemented by reference TRBV30 and TRBJ2-7, the full variable domain reads SQTIHQWPATLVQPVGSPLSLECTVEGTSNPNLYWYRQAAGRGLQLLFYSVGIGQISSEVPQNLSASRPQDRQFILSSKKLLLSDSGFYLCAWSAGTTNAYEQYFGPGTRLTVT.

This clone appeared a single time. This chain joins TRBV28 and TRBJ1-1; D is uncertain. The V end was cut by 10 bases, the J end by 2 bases, with 11 bases between. Germline-derived CDR1 and CDR2 are MDHEN and SYDVKM. The CDR3 covers 12 residues. Here the CDR3 DNA reads TGTGCCATACTAAAGTCTAACACTGAAGCTTTCTTT. Encoded protein: CAILKSNTEAFF.

The J gene is TRBJ2-2, the V gene TRBV19, with a possible D match to TRBD1 (6 bases). Germline loops: CDR1 LNHDA, CDR2 SQIVND (reference sequence). The V gene lost 6 bases and the J gene lost 3 bases, with 17 bases spanning the gap. This CDR3 has 16 residues. The DNA of the CDR3 is TGTGCCAGTAGCATCGGACAGATTACGGACACCGGGGAGCTGTTTTTT. This encodes CASSIGQITDTGELFF.

This clone appeared once. This chain connects TRBV5-1 to TRBJ2-7; tentatively, D is TRBD2 (5 bases). The CDR3 length is 13 residues. V was cut by 3 bases and J by 0 bases, with 7 bases left in between. Germline CDR1 is SGHRS and CDR2 is YFSETQ. CDR3 amino acids: CASSSSRSYEQYF. The CDR3 DNA follows: TGCGCCAGCAGCTCTAGCCGCTCCTACGAGCAGTACTTC. Using reference TRBV5-1 and TRBJ2-7 for the parts outside the CDR3, the full variable domain is KAGVTQTPRYLIKTRGQQVTLSCSPISGHRSVSWYQQTPGQGLQFLFEYFSETQRNKGNFPGRFSGRQFSNSRSEMNVSTLELGDSALYLCASSSSRSYEQYFGPGTRLTVT.

The chain employs TRBV7-9 and TRBJ2-5; 11 nucleotides align to TRBD1. Germline V lookup: CDR1 SEHNR, CDR2 FQNEAQ (reference sequence). CDR3 size: 16 residues. The V and J ends lost 5 bases and 5 bases, in that order; junction bases with no gene match: 10. The CDR3 spells CASSHGQGADTETQYF. CDR3 bases: TGTGCCAGCAGCCATGGACAGGGGGCTGATACGGAGACCCAGTACTTC.

J is TRBJ2-7 and V is TRBV2, with 13 nucleotides matching TRBD2. The V gene end was trimmed by 3 bases and the J gene end by 7 bases; junction bases not matched to a gene: 6. The CDR3 consists of 15 residues. CDR1 SNHLY and CDR2 FYNNEI come from the germline V gene. The CDR3, as DNA: TGTGCCAGCAGTGATTTACTAGCGGGAGGGGAAGAGCAGTACTTC. This translates into CASSDLLAGGEEQYF.

The genes are TRBV18 and TRBJ2-7; the match to TRBD1 covers 7 bases. The CDR3 has 15 residues. Germline CDR1 reads KGHSH; CDR2 reads LQKENI. V shed 2 bases and J 2 bases; nucleotides not matched to a gene: 6. The chain's CDR3 is CASSPTGTEAYEQYF. The CDR3 nucleotides are TGTGCCAGCTCACCAACCGGGACAGAGGCCTACGAGCAGTACTTC.

The chain combines TRBV5-6 with TRBJ2-2; D might be TRBD2 (6 bases). Trimming stripped 2 bases from V and 2 bases from J, with 16 bases between. Germline-derived CDR1 and CDR2 are SGHDT and YYEEEE. The CDR3 is 17 amino acids. This CDR3 reads CASSFLLARFNTGELFF. In DNA, the CDR3 is TGTGCCAGCAGCTTTTTACTAGCTAGGTTTAACACCGGGGAGCTGTTTTTT. Full variable domain (remainder filled in from reference TRBV5-6 and TRBJ2-2): DAGVTQSPTHLIKTRGQQVTLRCSPKSGHDTVSWYQQALGQGPQFIFQYYEEEERQRGNFPDRFSGHQFPNYSSELNVNALLLGDSALYLCASSFLLARFNTGELFFGEGSRLTVL.

The CDR3 sequence: CASYRAGVGQYF. The CDR3 DNA sequence: TGTGCCTCCTATCGGGCGGGAGTGGGGCAGTACTTC. The chain uses TRBV30 and TRBJ2-7; 7 nucleotides line up with TRBD2. After removal of 7 bases from V and 9 bases from J, the junction contained 12 bases not matched to a gene. CDR1 is GTSNPN, CDR2 SVGIG, per germline (reference sequence). The CDR3 loop spans 12 amino acids.

J is TRBJ1-6 and V is TRBV7-2; tentatively, D is TRBD1 (5 bases). Germline V gene sequence: CDR1 SGHTA, CDR2 FQGNSA. V lost 5 bases and J lost 5, with 19 bases in between. CDR3 size: 17 residues. This CDR3 is CASSVRTEGTNNSPLHF. The CDR3 bases are TGTGCCAGCAGCGTTCGGACGGAAGGGACGAATAATTCACCCCTCCACTTT.

The chain has TRBV9 and TRBJ2-7; TRBD2 aligns across 11 bases. CDR1 is SGDLS and CDR2 is YYNGEE in the germline V gene. The CDR3 covers 14 residues. J lost 5 bases, V lost 2 bases, and 3 bases had no gene match. The CDR3 nucleotides read TGTGCCAGCAGCGTTACTAGCGGGAGCAACGAGCAGTACTTC. Residues: CASSVTSGSNEQYF.

The V call is TRBV5-1, the J call TRBJ1-1; 8 bases agree with TRBD1. The length of the CDR3 is 14 residues. Trimming removed 5 bases from V and 11 bases from J; junction bases left unmatched: 14. The germline V gene has CDR1 SGHRS and CDR2 YFSETQ. The CDR3, as DNA: TGCGCCAGCAGGAATCCGACAGGGGATCTGGAGGCTTTCTTT. It specifies CASRNPTGDLEAFF.

The CDR3 DNA sequence: TGTGCCAGCAGCGTGACAGGGGGTAATCAGCCCCAGCATTTT. Its translation: CASSVTGGNQPQHF. J is TRBJ1-5 and V is TRBV28; 9 bases align to TRBD1. CDR3 length: 14 amino acids. Germline V gives CDR1 MDHEN, CDR2 SYDVKM. The V segment lost 6 bases and the J segment 4 bases; nucleotides outside the gene matches: 4.

The chain joins TRBV19 to TRBJ2-7, with 8 nucleotides matching TRBD1. CDR1 is LNHDA, CDR2 SQIVND, per germline (reference sequence). CDR3 length: 16 residues. V shed 4 bases and J 2 bases; nucleotides not matched to a gene: 10. CDR3 in amino acids: CASSTRGTGKAYEQYF. The DNA for the CDR3 is TGTGCCAGTAGTACCCGGGGGACAGGAAAAGCCTACGAGCAGTACTTC.

J is TRBJ1-3 and V is TRBV6-1; tentative D call: TRBD1 (5 bases). CDR3 length equals 16 residues. Germline V CDR1 and CDR2: MNHNS, SASEGT. Trimming pared 4 bases from V and 0 bases from J, leaving 13 bases between. CDR3 in DNA: TGTGCCAGCAGTGGTTGGGACGCTTACTCTGGAAACACCATATATTTT. Its protein product is CASSGWDAYSGNTIYF.

This chain links TRBV3-1 (or the pseudogene TRBV3-2) with TRBJ2-1; 14 nucleotides line up with TRBD2. The CDR3 is made up of 22 amino acids. Germline CDR1 is LGHDT and CDR2 is YNNKEL (reference sequence). V was clipped by 4 bases and J by 6 bases; unmatched bases: 23. CDR3 coding DNA: TGTGCCAGCAGCCCCAGACTAATCAACTCCGGGACTAGCGGGAGATTGGGCAATGAGCAGTTCTTC. This gives the protein CASSPRLINSGTSGRLGNEQFF.

In this sample, this clone turned up once. The J gene is TRBJ1-2, the V gene TRBV6-5; possibly TRBD1 for D (5 bases). The length of the CDR3 is 15 residues. Germline loops: CDR1 MNHEY, CDR2 SVGAGI. V was cut by 5 bases and J by 5 bases, with 18 bases left in between. In DNA, the CDR3 is TGTGCCAGCAGTATGGACATTGGTGAACTGTATGGCTACACCTTC. It encodes CASSMDIGELYGYTF.

This clone showed up just once. This chain uses TRBV3-1 (or the pseudogene TRBV3-2) with TRBJ1-1; 10 nucleotides agree with TRBD1. Germline trimming cut 5 bases from V and 4 bases from J; bases unmatched to any gene: 4. Looked up from germline, CDR1 is LGHDT and CDR2 is YNNKEL (reference sequence). The CDR3 is 14 residues long. This CDR3 is CASSEGQGSTEAFF. The CDR3 nucleotides are TGTGCCAGCAGCGAGGGACAGGGGAGCACTGAAGCTTTCTTT.

DNA for the CDR3: TGTGCCAGCAGTAGAGGGACAGGAAACACCATATATTTT. Its translation is CASSRGTGNTIYF. The rearrangement joins TRBV6-5 to TRBJ1-3; the D gene is possibly TRBD1 (6 bases). CDR3 size: 13 residues. The V and J ends lost 5 bases and 4 bases respectively, with 9 bases between them. The germline CDR1 and CDR2 sequences are MNHEY and SVGAGI.

The chain is built from TRBV15 and TRBJ2-4, with D perhaps TRBD2 (6 bases). Germline lookup yields CDR1 LNHNV and CDR2 YYDKDF (reference sequence). CDR3 length: 15 residues. V was cut by 1 base and J by 9 bases, with 16 bases left in between. DNA for the CDR3: TGTGCCACCAGCAGAGGCCGGGACTCTGTCCCCATTCAGTACTTC. Its protein is CATSRGRDSVPIQYF.

This clone is a singleton in its sample. The rearrangement uses TRBV7-8 and TRBJ1-5; D gene uncertain. V dropped 0 bases and J dropped 0 bases, with 3 bases sitting between them. The CDR3 extends over 14 amino acids. Per germline, CDR1 SGHVS and CDR2 FQNEAQ. The CDR3 DNA reads TGTGCCAGCAGCTTAGCGGCTAGCAATCAGCCCCAGCATTTT. This translates into CASSLAASNQPQHF.

The J gene is TRBJ2-7, the V gene TRBV28, with 12 nucleotides matching TRBD2. Trimming removed 6 bases from V and 3 bases from J; junction bases left unmatched: 3. This CDR3 is built from 14 residues. In germline, CDR1 is MDHEN, CDR2 SYDVKM. Here the CDR3 reads CASRTGLAGYEQYF. In nucleotides, the CDR3 is TGTGCCAGCAGGACGGGACTAGCGGGCTACGAGCAGTACTTC.